This T cell receptor beta chain is from a study of beta chain features in type 1 diabetes. Study context: Age, gender and cell yields were similar between patients and healthy donors. Study-wide results and limits: In all four CD4+ subsets, TCRB CDR3 length was significantly, moderately reduced in type 1 diabetes.

The study reverse transcribed the entire isolated RNA, so it sequenced expressed TCRB transcripts. TCRdb's table, derived via immunoSEQ multiplex PCR, lists solely in-frame clones and lacks some. The sample shows a few hundred thousand clones, 9.6% of them seen only once. Concerning this clone itself: Its specificity is not known.

The ends were cut back, 8 bases at V and 4 bases at J, with 14 bases in the middle. This CDR3 has 13 residues. Looked up from germline, CDR1 is MDHEN and CDR2 is SYDVKM. This clonotype originated in a man aged 25-45 years with type 1 diabetes. The source material was central memory CD4+ T cells from blood. V is TRBV28 and J is TRBJ1-2, with D possibly TRBD1 on 6 matching bases. The CDR3 reads CASGKGTSYGYTF. In DNA, the CDR3 is TGTGCCAGCGGAAAAGGGACAAGCTATGGCTACACCTTC.